This TCR beta chain originates from a study of T cell repertoires in cytomegalovirus infection. For the study at large: CMV epitopes that were recently identified and HLA-C-restricted were used alongside well-studied HLA-B-restricted ones. A matching HLA type, together with CMV infection, was signaled by public TCR beta signatures.

TCRdb re-called the reads through MiXCR, storing one row per CDR3 protein. The repertoire holds fewer than 850,000 distinct CDR3 sequences, 25% to 30% seen once, with 10% to 15% in the top ten. The study's findings and limits: CMV carriers having the relevant HLA were flagged by cumulative public TCR beta family frequency. Dominating the ex vivo response were TCR beta clonotypes that were CMV-specific and HLA-C-restricted.

This clonotype was observed a handful of times. No antigen is known for it. Germline values: CDR1 LNHDA, CDR2 SQIVND (reference sequence). The CDR3 has 15 residues. Trimming removed 7 bases from V and 4 bases from J, with 17 bases in between. V is TRBV19 and J is TRBJ1-5; the D is unclear. The material sequenced was cultured CD8+ T cells from PBMCs, taken from culture after CMV antigen stimulation. This receptor was identified in a human donor in good health (CMV status not recorded). Some clones in this sample may be carry-over from other donors' samples. The CDR3 nucleotides read TGTGCCAGTACCATGAACACTCTGGGAAATCAGCCCCAGCATTTT. Its protein product is CASTMNTLGNQPQHF.